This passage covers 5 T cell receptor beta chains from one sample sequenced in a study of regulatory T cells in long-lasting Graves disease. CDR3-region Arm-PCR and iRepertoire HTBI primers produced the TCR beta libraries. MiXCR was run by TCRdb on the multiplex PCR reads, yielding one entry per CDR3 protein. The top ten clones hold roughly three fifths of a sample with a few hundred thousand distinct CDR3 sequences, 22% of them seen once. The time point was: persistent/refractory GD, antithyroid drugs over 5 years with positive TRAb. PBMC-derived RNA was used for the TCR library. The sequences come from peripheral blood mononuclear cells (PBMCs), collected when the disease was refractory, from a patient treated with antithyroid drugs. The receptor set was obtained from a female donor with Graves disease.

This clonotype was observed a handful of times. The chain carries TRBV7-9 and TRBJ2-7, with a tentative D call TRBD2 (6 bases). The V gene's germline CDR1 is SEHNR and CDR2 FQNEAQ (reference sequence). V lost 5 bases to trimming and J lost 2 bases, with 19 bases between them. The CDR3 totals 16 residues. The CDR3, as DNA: TGTGCCAGCAGCCGCTTAAAAGGTAGCGGCCCCTACGAGCAGTACTTC. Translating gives CASSRLKGSGPYEQYF.

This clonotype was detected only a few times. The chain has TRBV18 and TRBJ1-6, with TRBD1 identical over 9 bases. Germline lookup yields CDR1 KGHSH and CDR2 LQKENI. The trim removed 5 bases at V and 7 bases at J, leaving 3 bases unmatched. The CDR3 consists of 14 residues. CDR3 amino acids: CASSTGQGNSPLHF. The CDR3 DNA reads TGTGCCAGCTCAACAGGACAGGGGAATTCACCCCTCCACTTT. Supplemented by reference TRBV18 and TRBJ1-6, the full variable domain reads NAGVMQNPRHLVRRRGQEARLRCSPMKGHSHVYWYRQLPEEGLKFMVYLQKENIIDESGMPKERFSAEFPKEGPSILRIQQVVRGDSAAYFCASSTGQGNSPLHFGNGTRLTVT.

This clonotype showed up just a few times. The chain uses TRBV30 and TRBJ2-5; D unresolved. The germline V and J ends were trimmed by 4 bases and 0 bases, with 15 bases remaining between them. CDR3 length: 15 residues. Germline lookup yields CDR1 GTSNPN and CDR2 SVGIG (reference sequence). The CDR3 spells CAWTTPHWYQETQYF. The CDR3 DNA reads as TGTGCCTGGACAACCCCTCACTGGTACCAAGAGACCCAGTACTTC.

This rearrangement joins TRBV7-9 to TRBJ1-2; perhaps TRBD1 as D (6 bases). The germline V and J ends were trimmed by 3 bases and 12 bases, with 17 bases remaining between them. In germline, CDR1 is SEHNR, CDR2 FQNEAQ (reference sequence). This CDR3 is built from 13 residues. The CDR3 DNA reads TGTGCCAGCAGCTTTGTACTTGGGGGCGCGGACACCTTC. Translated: CASSFVLGGADTF.

The CDR3 coding sequence is TGTGCCAGCAGCCAAGATATGACTTTGACGCAGTATTTT. Translated: CASSQDMTLTQYF. The rearrangement links TRBV11-1 to TRBJ2-3; D unresolved. V dropped 5 bases and J dropped 9 bases, with 15 bases sitting between them. Germline CDR1 is SGHAT and CDR2 is FQDESV (reference sequence). CDR3 length: 13 residues.